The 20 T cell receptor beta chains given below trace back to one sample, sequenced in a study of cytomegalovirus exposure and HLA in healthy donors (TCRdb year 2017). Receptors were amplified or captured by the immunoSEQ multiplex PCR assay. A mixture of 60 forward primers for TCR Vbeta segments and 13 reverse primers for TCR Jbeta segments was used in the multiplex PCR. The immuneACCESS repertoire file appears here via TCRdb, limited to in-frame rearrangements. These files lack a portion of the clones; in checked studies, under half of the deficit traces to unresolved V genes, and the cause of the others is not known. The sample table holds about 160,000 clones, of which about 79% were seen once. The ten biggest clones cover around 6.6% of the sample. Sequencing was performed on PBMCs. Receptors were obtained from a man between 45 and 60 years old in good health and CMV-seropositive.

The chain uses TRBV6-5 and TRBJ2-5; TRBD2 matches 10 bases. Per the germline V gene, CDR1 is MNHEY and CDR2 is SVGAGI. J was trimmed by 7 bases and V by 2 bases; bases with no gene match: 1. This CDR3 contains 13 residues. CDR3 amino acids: CASSYVAGGTQYF. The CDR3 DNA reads TGTGCCAGCAGTTACGTAGCGGGAGGGACCCAGTACTTC.

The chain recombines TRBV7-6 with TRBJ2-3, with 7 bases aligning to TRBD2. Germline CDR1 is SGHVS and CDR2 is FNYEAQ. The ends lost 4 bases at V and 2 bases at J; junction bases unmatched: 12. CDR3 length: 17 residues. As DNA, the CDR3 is TGTGCCAGCAGCTCGCTAGTCGCGGGAGAAGTCACAGATACGCAGTATTTT. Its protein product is CASSSLVAGEVTDTQYF. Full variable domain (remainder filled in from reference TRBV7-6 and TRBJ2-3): GAGVSQSPRYKVTKRGQDVALRCDPISGHVSLYWYRQALGQGPEFLTYFNYEAQQDKSGLPNDRFSAERPEGSISTLTIQRTEQRDSAMYRCASSSLVAGEVTDTQYFGPGTRLTVL.

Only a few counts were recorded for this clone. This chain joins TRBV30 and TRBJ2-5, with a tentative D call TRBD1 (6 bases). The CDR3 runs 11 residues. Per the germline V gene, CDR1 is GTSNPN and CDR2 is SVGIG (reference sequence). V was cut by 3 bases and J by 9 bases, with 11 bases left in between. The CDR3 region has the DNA TGTGCCTGGAGGACAGGAGTAGCCCAGTACTTC. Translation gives CAWRTGVAQYF.

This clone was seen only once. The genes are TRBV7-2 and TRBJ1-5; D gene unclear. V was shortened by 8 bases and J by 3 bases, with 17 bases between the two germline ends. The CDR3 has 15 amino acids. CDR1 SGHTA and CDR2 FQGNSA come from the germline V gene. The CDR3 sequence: CASLLGGQVNQPQHF. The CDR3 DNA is TGTGCCAGCCTTTTAGGTGGGCAGGTCAATCAGCCCCAGCATTTT.

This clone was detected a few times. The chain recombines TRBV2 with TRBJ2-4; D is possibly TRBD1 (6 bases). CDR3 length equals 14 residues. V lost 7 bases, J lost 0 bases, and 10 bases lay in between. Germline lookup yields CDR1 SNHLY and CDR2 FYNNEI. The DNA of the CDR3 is TGTGCCAGCAAGACAGGTGAAGCCAAAAACATTCAGTACTTC. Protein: CASKTGEAKNIQYF.

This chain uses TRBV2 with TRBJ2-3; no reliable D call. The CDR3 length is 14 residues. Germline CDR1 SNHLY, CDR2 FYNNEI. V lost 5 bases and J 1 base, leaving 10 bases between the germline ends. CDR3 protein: CASSKSQGTDTQYF. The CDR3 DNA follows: TGTGCCAGCAGTAAAAGCCAGGGCACAGATACGCAGTATTTT.

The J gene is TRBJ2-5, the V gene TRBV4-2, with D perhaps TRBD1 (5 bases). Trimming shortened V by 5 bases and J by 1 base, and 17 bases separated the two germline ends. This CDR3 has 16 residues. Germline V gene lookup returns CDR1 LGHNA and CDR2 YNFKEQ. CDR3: CASSTSDTDSQETQYF. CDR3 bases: TGTGCCAGCAGCACCTCGGACACCGACTCCCAAGAGACCCAGTACTTC.

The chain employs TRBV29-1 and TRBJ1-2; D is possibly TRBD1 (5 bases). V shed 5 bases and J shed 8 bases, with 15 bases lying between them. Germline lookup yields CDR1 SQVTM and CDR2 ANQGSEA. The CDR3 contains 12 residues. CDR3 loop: CSVRQPARGYTF. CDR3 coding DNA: TGCAGCGTTCGACAGCCCGCGCGGGGCTACACCTTC.

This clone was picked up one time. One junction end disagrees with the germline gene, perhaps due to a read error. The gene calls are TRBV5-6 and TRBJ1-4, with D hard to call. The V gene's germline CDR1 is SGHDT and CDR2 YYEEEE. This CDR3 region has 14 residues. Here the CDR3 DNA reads TGTGCCAGCAGCTCGACAAAGTTCAATGAAGAACTGTTTTTT. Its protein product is CASSSTKFNEELFF.

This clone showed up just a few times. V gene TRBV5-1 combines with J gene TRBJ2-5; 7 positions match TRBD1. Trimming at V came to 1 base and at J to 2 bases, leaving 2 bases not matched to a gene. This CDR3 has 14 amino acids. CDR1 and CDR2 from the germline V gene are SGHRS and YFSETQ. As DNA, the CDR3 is TGCGCCAGCAGCTTGAGGACAGGACAAGAGACCCAGTACTTC. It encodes CASSLRTGQETQYF.

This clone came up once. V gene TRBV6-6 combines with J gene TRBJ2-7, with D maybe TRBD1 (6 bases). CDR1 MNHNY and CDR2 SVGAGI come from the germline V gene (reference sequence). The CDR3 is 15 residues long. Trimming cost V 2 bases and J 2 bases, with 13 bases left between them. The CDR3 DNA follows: TGTGCCAGCAGTTACAGGGCAGGGGCCACCTACGAGCAGTACGTC. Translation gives CASSYRAGATYEQYV.

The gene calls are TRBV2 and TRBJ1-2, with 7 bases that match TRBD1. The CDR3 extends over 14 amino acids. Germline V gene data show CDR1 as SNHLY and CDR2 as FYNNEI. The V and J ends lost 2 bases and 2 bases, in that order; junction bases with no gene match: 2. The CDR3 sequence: CASSETTGNYGYTF. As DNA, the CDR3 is TGTGCCAGCAGTGAAACGACAGGGAACTATGGCTACACCTTC.

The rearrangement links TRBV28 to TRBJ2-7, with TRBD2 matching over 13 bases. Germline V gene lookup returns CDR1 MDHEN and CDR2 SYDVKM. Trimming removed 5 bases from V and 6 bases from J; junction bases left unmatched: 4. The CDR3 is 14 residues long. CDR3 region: CASSGLAGAGEQYV. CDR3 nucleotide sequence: TGTGCCAGCAGTGGACTAGCGGGAGCGGGCGAGCAGTACGTC.

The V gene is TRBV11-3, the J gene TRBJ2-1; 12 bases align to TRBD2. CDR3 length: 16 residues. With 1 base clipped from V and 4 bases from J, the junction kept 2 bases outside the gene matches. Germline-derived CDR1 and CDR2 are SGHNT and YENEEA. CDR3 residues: CASSLGTSGGYNEQFF. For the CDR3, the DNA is TGTGCCAGCAGCTTAGGCACTAGCGGGGGGTACAATGAGCAGTTCTTC.

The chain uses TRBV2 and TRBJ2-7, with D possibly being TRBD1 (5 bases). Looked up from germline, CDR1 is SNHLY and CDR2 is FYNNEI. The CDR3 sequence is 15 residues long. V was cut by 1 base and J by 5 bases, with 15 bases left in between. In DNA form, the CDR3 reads TGTGCCAGCAGTGAAGGATACCAGGGTAGCAACGAGCAGTACGTC. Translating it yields CASSEGYQGSNEQYV.

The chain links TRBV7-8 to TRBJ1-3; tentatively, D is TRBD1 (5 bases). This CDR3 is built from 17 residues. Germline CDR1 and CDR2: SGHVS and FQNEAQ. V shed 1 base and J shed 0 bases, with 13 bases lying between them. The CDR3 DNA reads TGTGCCAGCAGCTTAGTAAGGGGACTGAGCTCTGGAAACACCATATATTTT. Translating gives CASSLVRGLSSGNTIYF.

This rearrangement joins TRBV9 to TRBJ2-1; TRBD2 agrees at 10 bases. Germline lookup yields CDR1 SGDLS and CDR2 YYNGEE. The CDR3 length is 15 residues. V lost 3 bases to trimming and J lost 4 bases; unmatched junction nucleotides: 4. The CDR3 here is CASSAAGGLYNEQFF. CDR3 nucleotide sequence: TGTGCCAGCAGCGCAGCGGGGGGGCTTTACAATGAGCAGTTCTTC.

Written as DNA, the CDR3 is TGTGCCATCAGTGGGACTAGCGGGGGGGTAGATACGCAGTATTTT. This sequence encodes CAISGTSGGVDTQYF. The V gene is TRBV10-3, the J gene TRBJ2-3; 15 positions agree with TRBD2. V gave up 4 bases and J gave up 5 bases; unmatched junction bases: 1. Germline CDR1 and CDR2: ENHRY and SYGVKD. CDR3 length equals 15 residues.

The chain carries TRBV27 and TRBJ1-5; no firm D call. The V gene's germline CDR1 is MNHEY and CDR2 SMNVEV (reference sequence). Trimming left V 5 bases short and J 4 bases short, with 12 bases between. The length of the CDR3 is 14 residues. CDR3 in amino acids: CASSPEAGNQPQHF. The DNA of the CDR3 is TGTGCCAGCAGTCCCGAGGCGGGAAATCAGCCCCAGCATTTT.

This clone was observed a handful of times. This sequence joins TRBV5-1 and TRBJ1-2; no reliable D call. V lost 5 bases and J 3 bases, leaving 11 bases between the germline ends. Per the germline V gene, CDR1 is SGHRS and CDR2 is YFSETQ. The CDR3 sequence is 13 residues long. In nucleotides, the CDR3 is TGCGCCAGCAGTACTAAGATAGACTATGGCTACACCTTC. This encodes CASSTKIDYGYTF.